In its sample, the clone carrying this TCR beta chain was seen many times. Its specificity is unknown. The data derive from a study of T cells in Graves' hyperthyroidism and ophthalmopathy. Study-level results: Most expanded thyroid clonotypes above 0.001 recurred in blood. A median approximately 6.5 months before onset, the model predicted ophthalmopathy.

Germline V lookup: CDR1 SGHVS, CDR2 FQNEAQ. The CDR3 consists of 17 residues. The junction had 2 bases not matched to a gene; V was cut back by 1 base and J by 2 bases. Those with hyperthyroidism were 18 to 65 years old, newly diagnosed, and ill for under 2 months. The authors took PBMCs from 8.5 to 10 ml fresh peripheral blood. Researchers took RNA transcripts and amplified the TCR beta CDR3 regions from them. The TCR CDR3 first-round RT-PCR relied on the HTBI primer set. TCRdb re-called the multiplex PCR reads through MiXCR, storing one row per CDR3 protein. The sample shows 350,000 to 450,000 distinct CDR3 sequences, about 15% of them seen only once.

The chain couples TRBV7-8 to TRBJ2-7, with 16 positions matching TRBD2. The receptor comes from a woman aged 60 to 75 with Graves' hyperthyroidism. Sequencing was performed on blood. The CDR3 region is CASSLGGTSGRAYEQYF. DNA of the CDR3: TGTGCCAGCAGCTTAGGAGGGACTAGCGGGAGGGCCTACGAGCAGTACTTC.